Listed below are T cell receptor beta chains from one sample, sequenced in a study of blood T cell repertoires in COVID-19. Assay used: immunoSEQ multiplex PCR; TCRdb lists only in-frame clones, some missing. The table lists 150,000 to 200,000 clones, about three quarters of them singletons, with around 2.8% in the top ten. The specimen was peripheral blood. All receptors come from an older man with acute or convalescent COVID-19. Both conserved end residues are part of each CDR3. D genes are given only for firm matches. Size is omitted from some rows. Given values are once, few, many or a class for expanded clones.

.	TRBV7-8	TRBJ2-2	.	CASSPWRTLTGELFF	TGTGCCAGCAGCCCTTGGAGGACCCTCACCGGGGAGCTGTTTTTT
.	TRBV2	TRBJ2-7	.	CASSGGGRTPYEQYF	TGTGCCAGCAGTGGGGGAGGCAGAACTCCTTACGAGCAGTACTTC
.	TRBV5-1	TRBJ1-1	.	CASSLGSESTEAFF	TGCGCCAGCAGCTTGGGGAGCGAAAGCACTGAAGCTTTCTTT
.	TRBV5-1	TRBJ2-2	.	CASSLGGGFGTGELFF	TGCGCCAGCAGCTTGGGAGGGGGATTTGGCACCGGGGAGCTGTTTTTT
.	TRBV13	TRBJ1-1	.	CASSLGPGIGQAFF	TGTGCCAGCAGCTTAGGCCCGGGAATCGGGCAAGCTTTCTTT
.	TRBV6-1	TRBJ2-4	.	CASSEFMGGQGASKNIQYF	TGTGCCAGCAGTGAATTTATGGGAGGGCAGGGGGCATCCAAAAACATTCAGTACTTC
.	TRBV21-1	TRBJ1-2	.	CASSKVGTGAGSYTF	.
many	TRBV27	TRBJ1-5	TRBD1	CASSAARTGTNQPQHF	TGTGCCAGCAGTGCTGCCCGGACAGGGACAAATCAGCCCCAGCATTTT
.	TRBV28	TRBJ1-5	TRBD1	CASSPGQGGQPQHF	TGTGCCAGCAGTCCCGGACAGGGAGGGCAGCCCCAGCATTTT
.	TRBV12-3/TRBV12-4	TRBJ2-5	.	CASKVGASETQYF	TGTGCCAGCAAGGTGGGAGCGAGCGAGACCCAGTACTTC
.	TRBV11-2	TRBJ1-2	TRBD1	CASSFSGQSYGYTF	TGTGCCAGCAGCTTTTCGGGACAGTCCTATGGCTACACCTTC
.	TRBV7-9	TRBJ2-5	TRBD1	CASRAGTAQETQYF	TGTGCCAGCAGAGCTGGGACAGCTCAAGAGACCCAGTACTTC
.	TRBV5-4	TRBJ2-7	TRBD2	CASSLEAGADEQYF	TGTGCCAGCAGCTTGGAGGCGGGAGCGGACGAGCAGTACTTC
once	TRBV9	TRBJ2-5	.	CASSVGPAELQETQYF	TGTGCCAGCAGCGTAGGTCCGGCGGAGCTGCAAGAGACCCAGTACTTC
.	TRBV18	TRBJ1-2	TRBD1	CASSGTGNPGYTF	TGTGCCAGCTCAGGGACAGGTAACCCTGGCTACACCTTC
.	TRBV7-8	TRBJ1-2	TRBD1	CASSLAGDRAYGYTF	TGTGCCAGCAGCTTAGCCGGAGACAGGGCCTATGGCTACACCTTC
.	TRBV3-1/TRBV3-2	TRBJ1-3	.	CASSQEPLLSGNTIYF	TGTGCCAGCAGCCAGGAGCCATTGCTCTCTGGAAACACCATATATTTT
.	TRBV2	TRBJ2-5	.	CASSESGRAETQYF	TGTGCCAGCAGTGAATCAGGCAGGGCAGAGACCCAGTACTTC
.	TRBV19	TRBJ1-5	.	CASSQGLNQPQHF	TGTGCCAGTAGTCAGGGTTTGAACCAGCCCCAGCATTTT
.	TRBV5-1	TRBJ2-5	TRBD1	CASSPGTGGFEETQYF	TGCGCCAGCAGCCCAGGGACAGGGGGCTTCGAAGAGACCCAGTACTTC
.	TRBV7-8	TRBJ2-2	.	CASSWPGRLASAGELFF	TGTGCCAGCAGCTGGCCGGGGAGGCTAGCGTCGGCCGGGGAGCTGTTTTTT
.	TRBV29-1	TRBJ1-1	.	CSGEPGGTEAFF	TGCAGCGGTGAGCCGGGGGGCACTGAAGCTTTCTTT
.	TRBV10-1	TRBJ2-3	.	CASSEGQLLRTDTQYF	TGCGCCAGCAGTGAGGGACAGTTACTTCGCACAGATACGCAGTATTTT
many	TRBV4-3	TRBJ1-3	.	CASSQERGNTIYF	TGCGCCAGCAGCCAAGAACGGGGAAACACCATATATTTT
many	TRBV7-2	TRBJ2-1	.	CASSLMRPPSYNEQFF	TGTGCCAGCAGCTTGATGCGGCCCCCCTCCTACAATGAGCAGTTCTTC
.	TRBV9	TRBJ1-1	.	CASSVRGEAAFF	TGTGCCAGCAGCGTTCGCGGAGAGGCGGCTTTCTTT
.	TRBV5-1	TRBJ2-1	.	CASSPPGAGTYNEQFF	TGCGCCAGCAGCCCCCCTGGTGCAGGGACTTACAATGAGCAGTTCTTC
.	TRBV9	TRBJ2-7	.	CASSGTGSGEQYF	TGTGCCAGCAGCGGTACAGGGTCCGGCGAGCAGTACTTC
.	TRBV21-1	TRBJ1-6	.	CASSKVSGYNSPLHF	TGTGCCAGCAGCAAAGTCTCGGGATATAATTCACCCCTCCACTTT
.	TRBV3-1/TRBV3-2	TRBJ1-2	.	CASSQESRGGYTF	TGTGCCAGCAGCCAAGAGTCGCGCGGGGGCTACACCTTC
once	TRBV25-1	TRBJ1-2	TRBD1	CASSTGGSHGYTF	TGTGCCAGCAGTACAGGGGGCAGTCATGGCTACACCTTC
.	TRBV7-9	TRBJ2-1	TRBD2	CASRTSGSNEQFF	TGTGCCTCCCGGACTAGCGGGAGCAATGAGCAGTTCTTC
once	TRBV3-1/TRBV3-2	TRBJ2-7	TRBD2	CASSQERLAGFYEQYF	TGTGCCAGCAGCCAAGAAAGACTAGCGGGGTTCTACGAGCAGTACTTC
.	TRBV7-6	TRBJ2-2	TRBD2	CASSFVASGGVNTGELFF	TGTGCCAGCAGCTTCGTTGCTAGCGGGGGTGTTAACACCGGGGAGCTGTTTTTT
.	TRBV11-2	TRBJ1-1	.	CASSLDGWTAEGTEAFF	TGTGCCAGCAGCTTAGATGGGTGGACGGCAGAGGGAACTGAAGCTTTCTTT
.	TRBV13	TRBJ2-1	TRBD2	CASSLRPGLETYNEQFF	TGTGCCAGCAGCTTACGCCCTGGACTAGAGACCTACAATGAGCAGTTCTTC
.	TRBV20-1	TRBJ1-1	.	CSASKGPNTEAFF	TGCAGTGCTAGTAAGGGGCCGAACACTGAAGCTTTCTTT
.	TRBV29-1	TRBJ2-3	.	CSVLGADTQYF	TGCAGCGTCTTAGGGGCAGATACGCAGTATTTT
.	TRBV11-3	TRBJ2-1	.	CASSVAGPNEQFF	TGTGCCAGCAGCGTAGCTGGGCCCAATGAGCAGTTCTTC
.	TRBV6-5	TRBJ1-5	.	CASSLGGGNQPQHF	TGTGCCAGCAGTCTGGGAGGGGGAAATCAGCCCCAGCATTTT
.	TRBV27	TRBJ2-3	TRBD2	CASRNLAGAGADTQYF	TGTGCCAGCAGAAACCTAGCGGGGGCGGGGGCAGATACGCAGTATTTT
.	TRBV6-1	TRBJ2-2	.	CASSVLEGTGELFF	TGTGCCAGCAGTGTTCTAGAGGGTACCGGGGAGCTGTTTTTT
few	TRBV6-4	TRBJ2-3	TRBD2	CASRETSGGPDTQYF	TGTGCCAGCAGGGAGACTAGCGGGGGTCCAGATACGCAGTATTTT
.	TRBV28	TRBJ2-7	.	CASGGGGPYEQYF	TGTGCCAGCGGAGGGGGGGGCCCTTACGAGCAGTACTTC
.	TRBV24-1	TRBJ2-1	.	CATSDLRERDEQFF	TGTGCCACCAGTGATTTGCGGGAACGTGATGAGCAGTTCTTC
.	TRBV2	TRBJ1-2	TRBD1	CASSRGQGANYGYTF	TGTGCCAGCAGTAGGGGGCAGGGGGCTAACTATGGCTACACCTTC
.	TRBV24-1	TRBJ2-3	TRBD1	CATSDFGTGGTDTQYF	TGTGCCACCAGTGATTTTGGGACAGGGGGCACAGATACGCAGTATTTT
.	TRBV4-2	TRBJ2-1	.	CASSQDLNGKSYNEQFF	TGTGCCAGCAGCCAAGATCTGAACGGGAAGTCCTACAATGAGCAGTTCTTC
.	TRBV5-4	TRBJ1-2	TRBD1	CASSSSGTGGYGYTF	TGTGCCAGCAGCTCGTCCGGGACAGGGGGCTATGGCTACACCTTC
.	TRBV6-6	TRBJ2-2	.	CASTDVGGPPRELFF	TGTGCCAGCACGGACGTCGGGGGGCCTCCTCGGGAGCTGTTTTTT
.	TRBV19	TRBJ2-2	TRBD1	CASSGGQGNTGELFF	TGTGCCAGTAGTGGGGGACAGGGGAACACCGGGGAGCTGTTTTTT
.	TRBV10-3	TRBJ1-6	TRBD1	CAIRTDRGHSNSPLHF	TGTGCCATCAGAACCGACAGGGGGCACAGTAATTCACCCCTCCACTTT
.	TRBV7-8	TRBJ1-2	.	CASSAGDIYGYTF	TGTGCCAGCAGCGCAGGGGATATCTATGGCTACACCTTC
.	TRBV6-1	TRBJ1-5	.	CASREGYRINQPQHF	TGTGCCAGCAGGGAAGGGTACAGGATCAATCAGCCCCAGCATTTT
.	TRBV30	TRBJ2-3	TRBD2	CAWKLAGTTDTQYF	TGTGCCTGGAAACTAGCGGGAACCACAGATACGCAGTATTTT